The sequence of this TCR beta chain was determined in a study of immune cell composition in non-small cell lung cancer. V lost 5 bases, J lost 0 bases, and 11 bases lay in between. Per germline, CDR1 SGHTA and CDR2 FQGNSA. The CDR3 is 15 residues long. Normal lung sampling was at least 3 cm from the tumour, as distant as possible. This table comes from immunoSEQ multiplex PCR, and its TCRdb copy is limited to in-frame clones, with some not included. This sample has 5,000 to 6,500 clones, with nearly 90% found just once. The source material was non-adjacent lung tissue. The origin of this receptor is a human donor with non-small cell lung cancer. The V and J genes are TRBV7-2 and TRBJ2-1; D might be TRBD2 (6 bases). The CDR3 reads CASSPRLDSYNEQFF. Written as DNA, the CDR3 is TGTGCCAGCAGCCCCCGACTAGACTCCTACAATGAGCAGTTCTTC. The full variable domain, completed using reference TRBV7-2 and TRBJ2-1, is GAGVSQSPSNKVTEKGKDVELRCDPISGHTALYWYRQSLGQGLEFLIYFQGNSAPDKSGLPSDRFSAERTGGSVSTLTIQRTQQEDSAVYLCASSPRLDSYNEQFFGPGTRLTVL.